These 2 T cell receptor beta chains share one sample of origin, sequenced in a study of cytomegalovirus exposure and HLA in healthy donors. PCR involved 60 Vbeta and 13 Jbeta primers. The repertoire was sequenced with immunoSEQ multiplex PCR; TCRdb's copy has only in-frame clones and lacks some. This table has around 71,000 clones, 55% to 75% appearing once. Sequenced input: PBMCs. All receptors derive from a man younger than 40 in good health and CMV-seropositive.

Only a few counts were recorded for this clone. The chain carries TRBV5-4 and TRBJ2-7; D is unresolved. CDR1 and CDR2 (germline): SGHNT, YYREEE (reference sequence). Trimming removed 4 bases at V and 3 bases at J, with 8 bases between. This CDR3 spans 12 amino acids. CDR3 loop: CASSRRGYEQYF. DNA of the CDR3: TGTGCCAGCAGCAGGAGAGGCTACGAGCAGTACTTC.

This rearrangement joins TRBV30 to TRBJ1-1, with a possible D match to TRBD1 (5 bases). The CDR3 has 12 residues. V shed 3 bases and J shed 4 bases, with 9 bases lying between them. The germline V gene has CDR1 GTSNPN and CDR2 SVGIG (reference sequence). In nucleotides, the CDR3 is TGTGCCTGGAGCGGGGGGACCACTGAAGCTTTCTTT. Amino acids: CAWSGGTTEAFF.